A selection of T cell receptor beta chains follows, all from one sample in a study of cytomegalovirus exposure and HLA in healthy donors. The method was immunoSEQ multiplex PCR; TCRdb's version includes in-frame clones alone and lacks a portion of them. The sample has approximately 100,000 clones, 70% to 80% seen once. Sequencing input: PBMCs. Receptors originate from a middle-aged woman in good health and CMV-seropositive. Both conserved end residues are part of each CDR3. The D gene is left open where the match is weak. Rows may omit the clone size; those that give it use once, few, many or a size class.

v_call	d_call	j_call	clone_size	cdr3_aa	cdr3_nt
TRBV5-1	TRBD1	TRBJ1-6	NA	CASSLNTGGSPLHF	TGCGCCAGCAGCTTGAACACAGGGGGATCACCCCTCCACTTT
TRBV7-3	NA	TRBJ1-6	NA	CASSSIGGGNSPLHF	TGTGCCAGCAGCTCCATTGGGGGGGGGAATTCACCCCTCCACTTT
TRBV13	NA	TRBJ2-3	NA	CASSPHRGTDTQYF	TGTGCCAGCAGCCCGCACCGGGGCACAGATACGCAGTATTTT
TRBV5-6	TRBD2	TRBJ2-3	NA	CASSRQAGATDTQYF	TGTGCCAGCAGTCGGCAAGCGGGGGCCACAGATACGCAGTATTTT
TRBV28	NA	TRBJ1-5	NA	CASSKNRGAGNQPQHF	TGTGCCAGCAGTAAGAATCGGGGGGCTGGCAATCAGCCCCAGCATTTT
TRBV28	NA	TRBJ1-2	NA	CASSGSTSAGGYTF	TGTGCCAGCAGTGGCTCAACCTCCGCGGGCGGCTACACCTTC
TRBV7-2	NA	TRBJ1-1	NA	CASSLGGWDSRVGEAFF	TGTGCCAGCAGCTTAGGTGGATGGGACTCCAGAGTAGGTGAAGCTTTCTTT
TRBV7-9	NA	TRBJ2-3	NA	CASSFSWAGENTQYF	TGTGCCAGCAGCTTCAGTTGGGCAGGTGAAAATACGCAGTATTTT
TRBV6-6	NA	TRBJ2-6	NA	CASSRLAYSGANVLTF	TGTGCCAGCAGTCGACTCGCCTACTCTGGGGCCAACGTCCTGACTTTC
TRBV19	TRBD1	TRBJ1-2	NA	CASRPVQGGRDGYTF	TGTGCCAGTAGGCCCGTACAGGGGGGTAGAGATGGCTACACCTTC
TRBV30	NA	TRBJ2-3	once	CAWSSGSTDTQYF	TGTGCCTGGAGTAGCGGTAGCACAGATACGCAGTATTTT
TRBV5-1	NA	TRBJ2-3	NA	CASSLRGGSDTQYF	TGCGCCAGCAGCTTGAGGGGGGGGTCAGATACGCAGTATTTT
TRBV19	TRBD2	TRBJ2-2	NA	CASSPGTSGGAGELFF	TGTGCCAGTAGTCCTGGGACTAGCGGGGGGGCAGGGGAGCTGTTTTTT
TRBV9	TRBD2	TRBJ2-3	NA	CASSTLSGGAADTQYF	TGTGCCAGCAGCACCCTGAGCGGGGGGGCAGCAGATACGCAGTATTTT
TRBV2	NA	TRBJ1-5	few	CASNSAGVEPQHF	TGTGCCAGCAATAGTGCAGGGGTGGAGCCCCAGCATTTT
TRBV2	NA	TRBJ1-2	NA	CASSETGGSYGYTF	TGTGCCAGCAGTGAAACGGGAGGTAGCTATGGCTACACCTTC
TRBV7-3	TRBD1	TRBJ2-3	NA	CASSRDRVRDTQYF	TGTGCCAGCAGCCGGGACAGGGTGAGAGATACGCAGTATTTT
TRBV7-2	NA	TRBJ1-6	NA	CASSLGEGISPLHF	TGTGCCAGCAGCTTAGGAGAGGGAATTTCACCCCTCCACTTT
TRBV5-1	NA	TRBJ2-7	NA	CASSLGPGNSYEQYF	TGCGCCAGCAGCTTGGGGCCGGGGAACTCCTACGAGCAGTACTTC
TRBV6-1	TRBD1	TRBJ1-5	NA	CASSPMTGHNQPQHF	TGTGCCAGCAGCCCCATGACAGGGCATAATCAGCCCCAGCATTTT
TRBV19	TRBD1	TRBJ1-3	NA	CASSTRDRGNFAGNTIYF	TGTGCCAGTAGTACCCGGGACAGGGGAAACTTCGCTGGAAACACCATATATTTT
TRBV7-6	NA	TRBJ1-5	NA	CASSSGYGVWGAQHF	TGTGCCAGCAGCTCAGGATACGGAGTTTGGGGGGCCCAGCATTTT
TRBV5-1	NA	TRBJ1-5	NA	CASRTGSDQPQHF	TGCGCCAGTCGTACAGGGTCCGATCAGCCCCAGCATTTT
TRBV27	NA	TRBJ2-5	NA	CASSLSPFLETQYF	TGTGCCAGCAGTTTATCCCCCTTTTTAGAGACCCAGTACTTC
TRBV5-1	NA	TRBJ2-1	NA	CASSLRTTDDEQFF	TGCGCCAGCAGCTTGCGGACAACTGATGATGAGCAGTTCTTC
TRBV2	NA	TRBJ1-5	NA	CASRTGPSNQPQHF	TGTGCCAGCAGGACAGGACCTTCTAATCAGCCCCAGCATTTT
TRBV11-1	NA	TRBJ1-2	NA	CASSPSTQTGYGYTF	TGTGCCAGCAGCCCATCCACGCAGACGGGCTATGGCTACACCTTC
TRBV6-1	TRBD1	TRBJ2-3	once	CASSSRDRGGDTQYF	TGTGCCAGCAGCTCCCGGGACAGGGGGGGAGATACGCAGTATTTT
TRBV5-6	NA	TRBJ1-1	NA	CASSLEGGGVAFF	TGTGCCAGCAGCTTGGAAGGGGGTGGGGTAGCTTTCTTT
TRBV7-9	TRBD1	TRBJ1-6	NA	CASRPGQGLSPLHF	TGTGCCAGCAGACCGGGACAGGGTCTGTCACCCCTCCACTTT
TRBV30	NA	TRBJ1-6	NA	CAWTWTDNSPLHF	TGTGCCTGGACGTGGACAGATAATTCACCCCTCCACTTT
TRBV9	TRBD2	TRBJ2-1	once	CASSVVSLAGNNEQFF	TGTGCCAGCAGCGTAGTATCCCTAGCGGGAAACAATGAGCAGTTCTTC